The clone carrying this T cell receptor beta chain was found many times. Its antigen is unknown. In the library, individual cDNA molecules carried attached unique molecular identifiers. A single record per CDR3 protein comes from TCRdb applying MiXCR to the 5' RACE reads. The data hold some 70,000 distinct CDR3 sequences, with 4.9% observed a single time. This sample is drawn from a study of early T cells in non-severe SARS-CoV-2 infection. Whole-study results and caveats: VDJdb matches were skewed toward anti-spike CD8 T cell responses.

V gave up 0 bases and J gave up 6 bases, with 7 bases separating them. Germline V gene lookup returns CDR1 SGHDT and CDR2 YYEEEE. The CDR3 runs to 12 residues. This clonotype was sampled from an adult who was a healthcare worker with PCR-confirmed SARS-CoV-2 infection or an uninfected control (not recorded which). This sequence joins TRBV5-6 and TRBJ2-7, with D uncertain. The sample taken for sequencing was whole blood. Here the CDR3 DNA reads TGTGCCAGCAGCTTGGAAGAGACCGAGCAGTACTTC. This encodes CASSLEETEQYF.